The clone carrying this T cell receptor (beta chain) was seen repeatedly, ten times or more. This sample is drawn from a study of neurological immune-mediated disorders. Noted time point: longitudinal time-point 2. TCRdb called the 5' RACE reads again in MiXCR, with one record for every CDR3 protein. This table has approximately 89,000 distinct CDR3 sequences, less than 15% appearing once. The CDR3 runs to 15 residues. The germline CDR1 and CDR2 sequences are SGHRS and YFSETQ. Trimming shortened V by 0 bases and J by 5 bases, and 14 bases separated the two germline ends. The V gene is TRBV5-1, the J gene TRBJ2-5; D possibly corresponds to TRBD2 (6 bases). This receptor was obtained from a female donor with HTLV-1-associated myelopathy (HAM/TSP). Specimen: PBMCs. The chain's CDR3 is CASSLGDSKKETQYF. CDR3 DNA: TGCGCCAGCAGCTTGGGGGACTCGAAAAAGGAGACCCAGTACTTC.